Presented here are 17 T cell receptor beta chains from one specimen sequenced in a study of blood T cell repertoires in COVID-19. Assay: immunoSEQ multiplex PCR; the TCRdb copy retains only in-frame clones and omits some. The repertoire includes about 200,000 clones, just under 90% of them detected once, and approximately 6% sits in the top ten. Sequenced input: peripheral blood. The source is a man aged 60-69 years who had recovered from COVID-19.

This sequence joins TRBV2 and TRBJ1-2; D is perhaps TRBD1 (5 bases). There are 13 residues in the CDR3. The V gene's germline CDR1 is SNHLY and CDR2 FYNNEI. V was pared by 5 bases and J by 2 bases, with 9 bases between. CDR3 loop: CASSPRQNYGYTF. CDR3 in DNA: TGTGCCAGCAGTCCGAGACAGAACTATGGCTACACCTTC.

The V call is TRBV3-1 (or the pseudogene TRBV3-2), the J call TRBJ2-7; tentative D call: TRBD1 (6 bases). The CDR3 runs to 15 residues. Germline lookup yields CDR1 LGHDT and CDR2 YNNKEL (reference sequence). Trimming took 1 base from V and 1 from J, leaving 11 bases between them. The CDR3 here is CASSQVGRGSYEQYF. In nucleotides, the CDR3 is TGTGCCAGCAGCCAAGTCGGAAGGGGGTCCTACGAGCAGTACTTC.

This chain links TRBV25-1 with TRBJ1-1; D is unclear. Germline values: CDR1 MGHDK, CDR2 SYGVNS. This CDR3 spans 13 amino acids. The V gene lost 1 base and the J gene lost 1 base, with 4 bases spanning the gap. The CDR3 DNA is TGTGCCAGCAGTGAATCCGGGAACACTGAAGCTTTCTTT. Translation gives CASSESGNTEAFF. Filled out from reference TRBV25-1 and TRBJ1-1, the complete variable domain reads EADIYQTPRYLVIGTGKKITLECSQTMGHDKMYWYQQDPGMELHLIHYSYGVNSTEKGDLSSESTVSRIRTEHFPLTLESARPSHTSQYLCASSESGNTEAFFGQGTRLTVV.

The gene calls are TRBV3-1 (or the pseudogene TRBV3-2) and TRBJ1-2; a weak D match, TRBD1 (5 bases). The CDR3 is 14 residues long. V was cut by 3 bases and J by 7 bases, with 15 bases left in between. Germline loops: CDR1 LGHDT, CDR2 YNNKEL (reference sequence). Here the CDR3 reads CASSQRGGVGGYTF. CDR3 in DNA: TGTGCCAGCAGCCAGCGGGGCGGGGTAGGTGGCTACACCTTC.

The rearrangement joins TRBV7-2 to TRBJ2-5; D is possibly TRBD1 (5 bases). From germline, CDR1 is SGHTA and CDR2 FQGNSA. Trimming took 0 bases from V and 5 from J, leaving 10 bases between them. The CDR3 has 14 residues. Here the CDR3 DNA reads TGTGCCAGCAGCTTAGCGCACAGGCTGGAGACCCAGTACTTC. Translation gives CASSLAHRLETQYF.

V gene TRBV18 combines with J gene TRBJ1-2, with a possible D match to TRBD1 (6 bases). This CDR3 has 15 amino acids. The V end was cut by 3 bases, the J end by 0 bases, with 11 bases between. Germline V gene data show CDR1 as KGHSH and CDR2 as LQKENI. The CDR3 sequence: CASSPGTPTNYGYTF. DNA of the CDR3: TGTGCCAGCTCACCCGGGACACCCACTAACTATGGCTACACCTTC.

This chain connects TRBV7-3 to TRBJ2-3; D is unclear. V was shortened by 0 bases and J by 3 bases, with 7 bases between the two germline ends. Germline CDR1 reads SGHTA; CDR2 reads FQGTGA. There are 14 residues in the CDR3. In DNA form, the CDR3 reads TGTGCCAGCAGCTTAACGTTCCGTACAGATACGCAGTATTTT. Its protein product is CASSLTFRTDTQYF.

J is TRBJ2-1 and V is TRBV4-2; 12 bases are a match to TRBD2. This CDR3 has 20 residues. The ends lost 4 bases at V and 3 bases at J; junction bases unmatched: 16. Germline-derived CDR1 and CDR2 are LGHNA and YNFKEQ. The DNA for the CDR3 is TGTGCCAGCAGCCTCAACCCCTCGACTAGCGGGAGACGTTACTACAATGAGCAGTTCTTC. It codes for CASSLNPSTSGRRYYNEQFF.

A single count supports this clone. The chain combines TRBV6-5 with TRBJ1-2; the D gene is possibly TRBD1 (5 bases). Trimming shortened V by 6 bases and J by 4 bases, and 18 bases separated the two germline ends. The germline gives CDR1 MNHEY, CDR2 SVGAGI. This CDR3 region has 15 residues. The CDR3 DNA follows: TGTGCCAGCAGGGAGACAGAGCGAACCCGCTATGGCTACACCTTC. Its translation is CASRETERTRYGYTF.

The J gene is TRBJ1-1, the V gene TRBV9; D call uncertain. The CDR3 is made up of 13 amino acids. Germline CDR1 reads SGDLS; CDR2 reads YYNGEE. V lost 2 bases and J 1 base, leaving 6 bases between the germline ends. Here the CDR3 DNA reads TGTGCCAGCAGCGTCAAATGGAACACTGAAGCTTTCTTT. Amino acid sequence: CASSVKWNTEAFF. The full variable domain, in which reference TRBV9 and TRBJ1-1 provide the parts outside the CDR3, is DSGVTQTPKHLITATGQRVTLRCSPRSGDLSVYWYQQSLDQGLQFLIQYYNGEERAKGNILERFSAQQFPDLHSELNLSSLELGDSALYFCASSVKWNTEAFFGQGTRLTVV.

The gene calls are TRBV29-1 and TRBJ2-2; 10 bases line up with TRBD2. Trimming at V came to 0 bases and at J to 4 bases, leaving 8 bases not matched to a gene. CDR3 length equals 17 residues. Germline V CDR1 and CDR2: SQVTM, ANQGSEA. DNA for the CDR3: TGCAGCGTTGAAGACCCTCTAGCGGGAGTGGTCACCGGGGAGCTGTTTTTT. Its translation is CSVEDPLAGVVTGELFF.

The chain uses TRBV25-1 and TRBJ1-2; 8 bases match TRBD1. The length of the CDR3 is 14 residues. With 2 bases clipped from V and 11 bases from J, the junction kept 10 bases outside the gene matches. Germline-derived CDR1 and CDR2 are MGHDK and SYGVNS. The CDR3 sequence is CASSEARAGGKYTF. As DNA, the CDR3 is TGTGCCAGCAGTGAAGCTAGGGCAGGGGGCAAGTACACCTTC.

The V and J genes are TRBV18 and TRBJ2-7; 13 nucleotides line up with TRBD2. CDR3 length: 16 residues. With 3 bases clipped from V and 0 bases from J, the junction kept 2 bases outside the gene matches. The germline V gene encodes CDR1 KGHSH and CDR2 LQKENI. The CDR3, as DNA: TGTGCCAGCTCACCGGGACTAGCGGGAAGCTCCTACGAGCAGTACTTC. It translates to CASSPGLAGSSYEQYF.

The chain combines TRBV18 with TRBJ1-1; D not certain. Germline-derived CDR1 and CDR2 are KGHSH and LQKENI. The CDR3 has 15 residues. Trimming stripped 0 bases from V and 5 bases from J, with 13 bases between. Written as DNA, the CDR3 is TGTGCCAGCTCACCACCTAGTAATCGGGGAACTGAAGCTTTCTTT. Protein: CASSPPSNRGTEAFF.

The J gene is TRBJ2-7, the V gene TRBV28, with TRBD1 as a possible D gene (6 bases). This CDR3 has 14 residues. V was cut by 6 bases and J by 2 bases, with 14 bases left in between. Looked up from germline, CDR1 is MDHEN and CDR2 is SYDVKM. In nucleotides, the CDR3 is TGTGCCAGCAGAACCACCGGGACAACCTACGAGCAGTACTTC. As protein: CASRTTGTTYEQYF.

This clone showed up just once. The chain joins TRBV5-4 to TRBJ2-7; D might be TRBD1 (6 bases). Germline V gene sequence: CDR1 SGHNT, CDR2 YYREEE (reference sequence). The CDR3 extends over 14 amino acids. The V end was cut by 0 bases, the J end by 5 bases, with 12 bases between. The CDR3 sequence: CASSLERQGNEQYF. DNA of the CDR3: TGTGCCAGCAGCTTGGAGCGGCAGGGGAACGAGCAGTACTTC.

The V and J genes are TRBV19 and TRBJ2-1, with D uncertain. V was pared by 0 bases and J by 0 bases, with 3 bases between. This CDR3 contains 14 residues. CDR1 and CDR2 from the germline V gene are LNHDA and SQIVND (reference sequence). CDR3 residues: CASSIDSSYNEQFF. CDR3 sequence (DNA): TGTGCCAGTAGTATAGATAGCTCCTACAATGAGCAGTTCTTC.